This TCR beta chain was sequenced for a study of early T cells in non-severe SARS-CoV-2 infection. In this sample, this clonotype turned up many times. TCRdb recomputed calls from the 5' RACE reads with MiXCR, one row per CDR3 protein. The table lists about 10,000 distinct CDR3 sequences, over 4% of them singletons. This clonotype was sampled from an adult who was a healthcare worker with PCR-confirmed SARS-CoV-2 infection or an uninfected control (not recorded which). The source material was whole blood.

The CDR3 is CASSQPGDYGYTF. The CDR3 coding sequence is TGTGCCAGCAGCCAGCCCGGGGACTATGGCTACACCTTC. J is TRBJ1-2 and V is TRBV4-2; D gene ambiguous. Germline V CDR1 and CDR2: LGHNA, YNFKEQ. The length of the CDR3 is 13 residues. V lost 3 bases and J 3 bases, leaving 8 bases between the germline ends.